Reported below is one T cell receptor beta chain. Its target is unknown. In the PCR, 60 Vbeta and 13 Jbeta primers were used. Sequenced by immunoSEQ multiplex PCR; TCRdb stores in-frame clones only, minus some. The data contain some 64,000 clones, more than 80% of them seen just once; the ten biggest clones take up more than 1.3%. These donors, healthy bone marrow donors, were studied. The data derive from a study of cytomegalovirus exposure and HLA in healthy donors. Whole-study context: From HLA-typed donors, an early data release held 70 million to 100 million unique TCRs. Study-wide findings and caveats: The study labeled approximately 150 TCR beta chains cytomegalovirus-associated.

V gave up 5 bases and J gave up 6 bases; unmatched junction bases: 6. Per germline, CDR1 SEHNR and CDR2 FQNEAQ (reference sequence). The CDR3 is made up of 13 amino acids. Input material: PBMCs. This TCR derives from a man aged 25-40 years in good health and CMV-seropositive. V and J are TRBV7-9 and TRBJ1-2; 7 bases are shared with TRBD1. Here the CDR3 reads CASSHPTGNGYTF. Written as DNA, the CDR3 is TGTGCCAGCAGCCACCCGACAGGGAATGGCTACACCTTC.